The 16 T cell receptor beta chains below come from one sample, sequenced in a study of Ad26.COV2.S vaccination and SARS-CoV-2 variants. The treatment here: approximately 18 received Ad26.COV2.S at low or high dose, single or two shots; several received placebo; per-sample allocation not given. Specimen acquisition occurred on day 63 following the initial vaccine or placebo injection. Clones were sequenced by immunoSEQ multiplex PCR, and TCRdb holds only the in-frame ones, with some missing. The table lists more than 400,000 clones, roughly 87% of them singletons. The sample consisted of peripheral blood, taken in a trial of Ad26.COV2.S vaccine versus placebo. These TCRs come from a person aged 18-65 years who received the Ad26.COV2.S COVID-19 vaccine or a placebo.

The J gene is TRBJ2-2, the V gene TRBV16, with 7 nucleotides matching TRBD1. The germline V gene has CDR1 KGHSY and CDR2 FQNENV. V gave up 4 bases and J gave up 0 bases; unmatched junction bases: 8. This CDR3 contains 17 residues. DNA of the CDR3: TGTGCCAGCAGCCCGCAGGATGACAGGGCGAACACCGGGGAGCTGTTTTTT. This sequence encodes CASSPQDDRANTGELFF.

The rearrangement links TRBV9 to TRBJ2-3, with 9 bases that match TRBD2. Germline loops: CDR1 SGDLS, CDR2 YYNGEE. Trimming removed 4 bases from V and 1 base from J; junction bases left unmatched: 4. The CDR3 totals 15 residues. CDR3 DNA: TGTGCCAGCAGCAAGAGGACTAGCGGCACAGATACGCAGTATTTT. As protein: CASSKRTSGTDTQYF.

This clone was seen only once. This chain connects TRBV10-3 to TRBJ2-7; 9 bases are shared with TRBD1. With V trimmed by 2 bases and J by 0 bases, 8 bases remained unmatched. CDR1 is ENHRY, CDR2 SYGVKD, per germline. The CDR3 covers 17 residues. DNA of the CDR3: TGTGCCATCAGTGAGCGGACAGGGGTTAGCGGCTCCTACGAGCAGTACTTC. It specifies CAISERTGVSGSYEQYF.

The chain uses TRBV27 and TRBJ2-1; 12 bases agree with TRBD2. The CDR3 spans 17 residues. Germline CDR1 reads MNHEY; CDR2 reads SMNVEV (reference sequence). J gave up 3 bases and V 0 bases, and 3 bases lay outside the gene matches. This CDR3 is CASSLSQTSGSYNEQFF. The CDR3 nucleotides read TGTGCCAGCAGTTTATCCCAGACTAGCGGGAGCTACAATGAGCAGTTCTTC.

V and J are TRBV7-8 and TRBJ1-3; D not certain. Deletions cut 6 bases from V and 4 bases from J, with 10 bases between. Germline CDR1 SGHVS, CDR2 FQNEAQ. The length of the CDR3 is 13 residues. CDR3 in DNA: TGTGCCAGCAGGGATGAGACGGGAAACACCATATATTTT. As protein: CASRDETGNTIYF.

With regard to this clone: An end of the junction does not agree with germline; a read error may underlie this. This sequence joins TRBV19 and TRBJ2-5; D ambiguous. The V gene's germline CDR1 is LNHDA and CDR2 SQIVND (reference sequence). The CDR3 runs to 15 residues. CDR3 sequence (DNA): TGTGCGAGTAGGTCTAGGTCTGGACCACAAGAGACCCAGTACTTC. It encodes CASRSRSGPQETQYF.

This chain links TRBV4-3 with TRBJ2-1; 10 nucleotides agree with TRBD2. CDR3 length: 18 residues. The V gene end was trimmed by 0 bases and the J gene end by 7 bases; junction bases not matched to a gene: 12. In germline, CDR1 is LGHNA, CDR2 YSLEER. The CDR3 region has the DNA TGCGCCAGCAGCCAAGACCCTAGCGGGAGCACTCTAAGGAATGAGCAGTTCTTC. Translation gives CASSQDPSGSTLRNEQFF.

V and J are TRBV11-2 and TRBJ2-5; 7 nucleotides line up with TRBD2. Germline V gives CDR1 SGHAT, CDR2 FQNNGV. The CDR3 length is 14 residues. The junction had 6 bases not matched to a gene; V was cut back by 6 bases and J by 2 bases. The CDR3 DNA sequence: TGTGCCAGCAGGGGAGGGTATTTTCAAGAGACCCAGTACTTC. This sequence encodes CASRGGYFQETQYF.

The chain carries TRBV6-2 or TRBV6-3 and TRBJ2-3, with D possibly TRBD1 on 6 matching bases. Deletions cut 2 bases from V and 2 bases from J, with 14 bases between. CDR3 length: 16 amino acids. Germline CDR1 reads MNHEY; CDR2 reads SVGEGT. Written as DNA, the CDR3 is TGTGCCAGCAGTTACGACACCCGGACAGCCACAGATACGCAGTATTTT. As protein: CASSYDTRTATDTQYF.

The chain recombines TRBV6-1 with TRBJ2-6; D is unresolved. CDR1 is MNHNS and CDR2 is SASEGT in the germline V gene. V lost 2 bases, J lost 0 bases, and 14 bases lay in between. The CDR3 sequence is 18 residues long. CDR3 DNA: TGTGCCAGCAGTGAAAGGGTCGAGACTTCCTCTGGGGCCAACGTCCTGACTTTC. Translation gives CASSERVETSSGANVLTF.

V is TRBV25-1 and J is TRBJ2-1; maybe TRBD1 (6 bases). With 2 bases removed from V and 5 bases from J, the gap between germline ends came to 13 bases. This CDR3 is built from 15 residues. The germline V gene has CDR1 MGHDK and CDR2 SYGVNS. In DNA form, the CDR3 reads TGTGCCAGCAGTGAACCCAGGGGCCCCCACAATGAGCAGTTCTTC. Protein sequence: CASSEPRGPHNEQFF.

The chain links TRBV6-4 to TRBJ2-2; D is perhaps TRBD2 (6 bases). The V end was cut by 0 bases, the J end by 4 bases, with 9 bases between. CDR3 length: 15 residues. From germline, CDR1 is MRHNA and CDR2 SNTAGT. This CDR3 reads CASSDSQGGTGELFF. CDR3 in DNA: TGTGCCAGCAGTGACTCCCAGGGAGGCACCGGGGAGCTGTTTTTT.

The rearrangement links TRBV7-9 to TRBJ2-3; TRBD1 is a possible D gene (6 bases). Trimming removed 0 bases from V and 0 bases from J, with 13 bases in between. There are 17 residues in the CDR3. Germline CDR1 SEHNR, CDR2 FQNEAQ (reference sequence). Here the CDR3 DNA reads TGTGCCAGCAGCTTAGCTGGGATAGGGGGAAGCACAGATACGCAGTATTTT. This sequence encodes CASSLAGIGGSTDTQYF.

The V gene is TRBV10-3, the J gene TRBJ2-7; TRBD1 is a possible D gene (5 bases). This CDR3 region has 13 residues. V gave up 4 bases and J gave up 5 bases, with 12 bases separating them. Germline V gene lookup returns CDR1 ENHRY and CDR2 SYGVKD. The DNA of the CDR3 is TGTGCCATCAGTGGAAAGGGGATCGACGAGCAGTACTTC. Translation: CAISGKGIDEQYF.

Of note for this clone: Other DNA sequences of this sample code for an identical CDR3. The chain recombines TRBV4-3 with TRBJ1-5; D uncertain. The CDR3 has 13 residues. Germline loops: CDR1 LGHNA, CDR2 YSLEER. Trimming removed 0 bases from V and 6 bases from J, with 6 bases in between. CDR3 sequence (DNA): TGCGCCAGCAGCCAAGATCGAGGTCAGCCCCAGCATTTT. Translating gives CASSQDRGQPQHF.

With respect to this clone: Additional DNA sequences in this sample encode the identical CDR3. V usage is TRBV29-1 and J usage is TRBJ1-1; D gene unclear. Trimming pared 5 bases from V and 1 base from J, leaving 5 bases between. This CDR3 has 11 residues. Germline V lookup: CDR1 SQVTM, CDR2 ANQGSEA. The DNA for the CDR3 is TGCAGCGTTCTGACGAACACTGAAGCTTTCTTT. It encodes CSVLTNTEAFF.